These T cell receptor beta chains were read from a single sample in a study of T cells in Graves' hyperthyroidism and ophthalmopathy. TCRdb re-called the multiplex PCR reads through MiXCR, storing one row per CDR3 protein. The top ten hold over 7.5% of the sample, which has roughly 740,000 distinct CDR3 sequences, about 16% seen once. Sequencing input: blood. The origin of the receptors is a young man with Graves' hyperthyroidism. Each CDR3 is given with its conserved first and last residue. D genes are given only for firm matches. Clone size, where shown, is once, few, many, or a class for clones that have expanded.

D gene: -; J gene: TRBJ1-5; clone size: few; V gene: TRBV6-1; CDR3 DNA: TGTGCCACCAGCGGTAGCACAAATCAGCCCCAGCATTTT; CDR3 protein: CATSGSTNQPQHF
D gene: -; J gene: TRBJ1-1; clone size: -; V gene: TRBV7-9; CDR3 DNA: TGTGCCAGCAGCCCCGCTCTTGTACCGCGAGGGACTGAAGCTTTCTTT; CDR3 protein: CASSPALVPRGTEAFF
D gene: TRBD2; J gene: TRBJ2-7; clone size: many; V gene: TRBV2; CDR3 DNA: TGTGCCAGCAGTGAAGCAGCCCAGCGGGGCCGCTACGAGCAGTACTTC; CDR3 protein: CASSEAAQRGRYEQYF
D gene: -; J gene: TRBJ2-7; clone size: many; V gene: TRBV3-1; CDR3 DNA: TGTGCCAGCAGCCAAGATCTGATAATCTACGAGCAGTACTTC; CDR3 protein: CASSQDLIIYEQYF
D gene: -; J gene: TRBJ2-7; clone size: -; V gene: TRBV15; CDR3 DNA: TGTGCCACCAGCAGAGGAGGGATCTCCTACGAGCAGTACTTC; CDR3 protein: CATSRGGISYEQYF
D gene: -; J gene: TRBJ1-1; clone size: -; V gene: TRBV29-1; CDR3 DNA: TGCAGCACAAGAAGGGGCTCGAACACTGAAGCTTTCTTT; CDR3 protein: CSTRRGSNTEAFF
D gene: TRBD1; J gene: TRBJ1-5; clone size: few; V gene: TRBV6-1; CDR3 DNA: TGTGCCAGCAGTCCCGGACAGGATCAGCCCCAGCATTTT; CDR3 protein: CASSPGQDQPQHF
D gene: TRBD1; J gene: TRBJ1-4; clone size: few; V gene: TRBV7-9; CDR3 DNA: TGTGCCAGCAGCTCGACGCAGACAGGGAGGAAACTGTTTTTT; CDR3 protein: CASSSTQTGRKLFF
D gene: TRBD2; J gene: TRBJ2-3; clone size: few; V gene: TRBV20-1; CDR3 DNA: TGCAGTGCTAGCTCGATCAGATTAGCGGGAGTGGTTGCAGATACGCAGTATTTT; CDR3 protein: CSASSIRLAGVVADTQYF
D gene: TRBD2; J gene: TRBJ2-1; clone size: few; V gene: TRBV20-1; CDR3 DNA: TGCAGTGCTAGATGGGGACTAGCGTTGGGTAATGAGCAGTTCTTC; CDR3 protein: CSARWGLALGNEQFF
D gene: -; J gene: TRBJ2-5; clone size: many; V gene: TRBV12-3/TRBV12-4; CDR3 DNA: TGTGCCAGCAGTACCCCAAGTCGGAGACGAGAGACCCAGTACTTC; CDR3 protein: CASSTPSRRRETQYF
D gene: -; J gene: TRBJ2-3; clone size: few; V gene: TRBV7-8; CDR3 DNA: TGTGCCAGCAGCCGCAGTGGGACATTTGCAGATACGCAGTATTTT; CDR3 protein: CASSRSGTFADTQYF
D gene: TRBD1; J gene: TRBJ1-1; clone size: many; V gene: TRBV5-1; CDR3 DNA: TGCGCCAGCAGAACGGGACAGGTGCGTGAAGCTTTCTTT; CDR3 protein: CASRTGQVREAFF
D gene: TRBD2; J gene: TRBJ2-1; clone size: many; V gene: TRBV10-3; CDR3 DNA: TGTGCCATCTCCGGCGGGAGCTCCTACAATGAGCAGTTCTTC; CDR3 protein: CAISGGSSYNEQFF
D gene: TRBD1; J gene: TRBJ1-5; clone size: few; V gene: TRBV24-1; CDR3 DNA: TGTGCCACCAGTGTCGGGACAGGGGTCTCAGCCCAGCATTTT; CDR3 protein: CATSVGTGVSAQHF
D gene: -; J gene: TRBJ2-2; clone size: many; V gene: TRBV7-9; CDR3 DNA: TGTGCCAGCAGCTTACAAGCTCCAAACACCGGGGAGCTGTTTTTT; CDR3 protein: CASSLQAPNTGELFF
D gene: -; J gene: TRBJ2-2; clone size: few; V gene: TRBV4-1; CDR3 DNA: TGCGCCAGCAGCCAAGTCCCGGGGGCGAACACCGGGGAGCTGTTTTTT; CDR3 protein: CASSQVPGANTGELFF
D gene: -; J gene: TRBJ2-7; clone size: -; V gene: TRBV5-1; CDR3 DNA: TGCGCCAGCAGCTTGACCCCAAGAGGACTATCTTACGAGCAGTACTTC; CDR3 protein: CASSLTPRGLSYEQYF
D gene: -; J gene: TRBJ1-2; clone size: many; V gene: TRBV24-1; CDR3 DNA: TGTGCCACCAGTGATCCGGGGGCATCGAACTATGGCTACACCTTC; CDR3 protein: CATSDPGASNYGYTF
D gene: -; J gene: TRBJ1-6; clone size: -; V gene: TRBV6-5; CDR3 DNA: TGTGCCAGCAGTTACAAGCCTGTAGGGGTTGTATGGGATTCACCCCTCCACTTT; CDR3 protein: CASSYKPVGVVWDSPLHF
D gene: -; J gene: TRBJ2-2; clone size: many; V gene: TRBV28; CDR3 DNA: TGTGCCAGCAGTTTAGGCAGGGCCGACACCGGGGAGCTGTTTTTT; CDR3 protein: CASSLGRADTGELFF
D gene: -; J gene: TRBJ2-7; clone size: -; V gene: TRBV7-9; CDR3 DNA: TGTGCCAGCAGCGTCGGACAGAGGGACGAGCAGTACTTC; CDR3 protein: CASSVGQRDEQYF
D gene: -; J gene: TRBJ1-6; clone size: many; V gene: TRBV7-2; CDR3 DNA: TGTGCCAGCAGCGGAACCGGCGAACCCCTCCACTTT; CDR3 protein: CASSGTGEPLHF
D gene: -; J gene: TRBJ2-2; clone size: -; V gene: TRBV28; CDR3 DNA: TGTGCCAGCAGTTTATCTCGGGCTCGTAGCACCGGGGAGCTGTTTTTT; CDR3 protein: CASSLSRARSTGELFF
D gene: -; J gene: TRBJ2-2; clone size: many; V gene: TRBV11-3; CDR3 DNA: TGTGCCAGCAGCTCAGGACCCACCGGGGAGCTGTTTTTT; CDR3 protein: CASSSGPTGELFF
D gene: TRBD1; J gene: TRBJ1-2; clone size: few; V gene: TRBV6-1; CDR3 DNA: TGTGCCAGCAGACAGCGCAGGGGGCTAGACTATGGCTACACCTTC; CDR3 protein: CASRQRRGLDYGYTF
D gene: -; J gene: TRBJ1-2; clone size: few; V gene: TRBV19; CDR3 DNA: TGTGCCAGTAGTATCCGACAGGACTATGGCTACACCTTC; CDR3 protein: CASSIRQDYGYTF
D gene: TRBD2; J gene: TRBJ2-4; clone size: many; V gene: TRBV5-5; CDR3 DNA: TGTGCCAGCAGAGAGCGGGAGGATGCCAAAAACATTCAGTACTTC; CDR3 protein: CASREREDAKNIQYF
D gene: -; J gene: TRBJ2-1; clone size: few; V gene: TRBV28; CDR3 DNA: TGTGCCAGCAGTTCCGTACAGCTCCATAATGAGCAGTTCTTC; CDR3 protein: CASSSVQLHNEQFF
D gene: -; J gene: TRBJ2-2; clone size: few; V gene: TRBV28; CDR3 DNA: TGTGCCAGCAGTTTAAACCCCGGCACCGGGGAGCTGTTTTTT; CDR3 protein: CASSLNPGTGELFF
D gene: -; J gene: TRBJ2-4; clone size: many; V gene: TRBV28; CDR3 DNA: TGTGCCAGCTCGAGGTCCAAGGGCTCCAAAAACATTCAGTACTTC; CDR3 protein: CASSRSKGSKNIQYF
D gene: -; J gene: TRBJ2-5; clone size: few; V gene: TRBV28; CDR3 DNA: TGTGCCAGCAGTTTGGCTAGCGCGGAGACCCAGTACTTC; CDR3 protein: CASSLASAETQYF
D gene: TRBD2; J gene: TRBJ2-7; clone size: many; V gene: TRBV2; CDR3 DNA: TGTGCCAGCAGGAGCGGGAGGGCCCCCTACGAGCAGTACTTC; CDR3 protein: CASRSGRAPYEQYF
D gene: -; J gene: TRBJ2-5; clone size: few; V gene: TRBV5-5; CDR3 DNA: TGTGCCAGCAGCTTGTCCCCATTTATAACAGGGGAGACCCAGTACTTC; CDR3 protein: CASSLSPFITGETQYF
D gene: -; J gene: TRBJ1-4; clone size: -; V gene: TRBV6-1; CDR3 DNA: TGTGCCAGCAGTTGGGGGACGAGTAATGAAAAACTGTTTTTT; CDR3 protein: CASSWGTSNEKLFF
D gene: TRBD2; J gene: TRBJ2-7; clone size: few; V gene: TRBV28; CDR3 DNA: TGTGCCAGCAGTTATCTGGCGGAGGGGACTAGCGGGAGATGGTACGAGCAGTACTTC; CDR3 protein: CASSYLAEGTSGRWYEQYF
D gene: -; J gene: TRBJ1-1; clone size: few; V gene: TRBV19; CDR3 DNA: TGTGCCAGTAGTATAAGGTTCCAGGATTCACGAGGCGCTTTCTTT; CDR3 protein: CASSIRFQDSRGAFF
D gene: TRBD2; J gene: TRBJ2-2; clone size: few; V gene: TRBV28; CDR3 DNA: TGTGCCAGCAGTTCTCCGGGACTAGCGGGAGTACGCGGGGAGCTGTTTTTT; CDR3 protein: CASSSPGLAGVRGELFF
D gene: -; J gene: TRBJ2-2; clone size: -; V gene: TRBV12-5; CDR3 DNA: TGTGCTAGTCGGGAAAGGAACACCGGGGAGCTGTTTTTT; CDR3 protein: CASRERNTGELFF
D gene: -; J gene: TRBJ2-5; clone size: many; V gene: TRBV12-3/TRBV12-4; CDR3 DNA: TGTGCCAGCAGGCCCGACTCGGGGACCCAGTACTTC; CDR3 protein: CASRPDSGTQYF
D gene: -; J gene: TRBJ1-6; clone size: -; V gene: TRBV15; CDR3 DNA: TGTGCCGCCAGTTTGGGTAATTCACCCCTCCACTTT; CDR3 protein: CAASLGNSPLHF
D gene: TRBD2; J gene: TRBJ2-3; clone size: few; V gene: TRBV20-1; CDR3 DNA: TGCAGTGCGCACGCCGGGACTAGCGGATACACAGATACGCAGTATTTT; CDR3 protein: CSAHAGTSGYTDTQYF
D gene: TRBD2; J gene: TRBJ2-5; clone size: many; V gene: TRBV30; CDR3 DNA: TGTGCCTGGACCCCGTTGACTAGCCTTCTCCAAGAGACCCAGTACTTC; CDR3 protein: CAWTPLTSLLQETQYF
D gene: -; J gene: TRBJ1-6; clone size: -; V gene: TRBV5-6; CDR3 DNA: TGTGCCAGCACCTGGCGGGGCTATAATTCACCCCTCCACTTT; CDR3 protein: CASTWRGYNSPLHF
D gene: -; J gene: TRBJ2-7; clone size: few; V gene: TRBV7-9; CDR3 DNA: TGTGCCAGCAGCTTACCGGCGGACTCCTACGAGCAGTACTTC; CDR3 protein: CASSLPADSYEQYF
D gene: -; J gene: TRBJ2-5; clone size: many; V gene: TRBV12-3/TRBV12-4; CDR3 DNA: TGTGCCAGCAGTTTTCAGGAGGGGGAGACCCAGTACTTC; CDR3 protein: CASSFQEGETQYF
D gene: TRBD1; J gene: TRBJ1-4; clone size: -; V gene: TRBV5-1; CDR3 DNA: TGCGCCAGCAGCGATTCACAGGGGAATAATGAAAAACTGTTTTTT; CDR3 protein: CASSDSQGNNEKLFF